This entry lists 12 T cell receptor beta chains sequenced from one sample in a study of identical twins. TCRdb fed the 5' RACE reads into MiXCR, producing one record per CDR3 protein. The table has hundreds of thousands of distinct CDR3 sequences, 5.5% to 6.5% seen once; the top ten hold 1.5% to 2%. Sample: naive T cells sorted from blood. These receptors all stem from a man aged 18 to 35 in good health.

In this sample, this clonotype turned up many times. The J gene is TRBJ1-3, the V gene TRBV12-3 or TRBV12-4; unclear D gene. CDR3 size: 14 residues. Trimming took off 3 bases at V and 4 bases at J, with 10 bases between the two ends. Written as DNA, the CDR3 is TGTGCCAGCAGTTTTTCGGCGGCCGGAAACACCATATATTTT. It is translated as CASSFSAAGNTIYF.

This clonotype was seen a few times. The genes are TRBV18 and TRBJ2-7, with 9 bases aligning to TRBD1. V shed 5 bases and J 5 bases; nucleotides not matched to a gene: 4. Germline V CDR1 and CDR2: KGHSH, LQKENI. The CDR3 consists of 13 residues. CDR3 sequence reads: CASSLQGAHEQYF. As DNA, the CDR3 is TGTGCCAGCTCATTACAGGGGGCCCACGAGCAGTACTTC.

Ten or more counts support this clonotype. The chain uses TRBV5-1 and TRBJ2-2; the D is unclear. Looked up from germline, CDR1 is SGHRS and CDR2 is YFSETQ. The CDR3 runs to 15 residues. Trimming took off 1 base at V and 0 bases at J, with 7 bases between the two ends. DNA of the CDR3: TGCGCCAGCAGCTTGCGAACAGCGAACACCGGGGAGCTGTTTTTT. It translates to CASSLRTANTGELFF.

This clonotype was found many times. V is TRBV5-1 and J is TRBJ2-3; 7 bases agree with TRBD1. The CDR3 length is 14 residues. The V gene's germline CDR1 is SGHRS and CDR2 YFSETQ. V gave up 4 bases and J gave up 2 bases; unmatched junction bases: 4. CDR3 amino acids: CASSPGQATDTQYF. Here the CDR3 DNA reads TGCGCCAGCAGCCCAGGACAGGCCACAGATACGCAGTATTTT.

The V gene is TRBV12-5, the J gene TRBJ1-1; no firm D call. The germline V and J ends were trimmed by 6 bases and 5 bases, with 10 bases remaining between them. The CDR3 has 12 amino acids. Germline CDR1 reads LGHNT; CDR2 reads FRNRAP. In DNA, the CDR3 is TGTGCTAGTGGCCTGACACTTACTGAAGCTTTCTTT. Its translation is CASGLTLTEAFF.

At least ten counts were recorded for this clonotype. In DNA, the CDR3 is TGTGCCAGCAGCTTTCTTGGGGGTCACGCTGGAAACACCATATATTTT. Encoded protein: CASSFLGGHAGNTIYF. This rearrangement joins TRBV12-3 or TRBV12-4 to TRBJ1-3; the D gene is possibly TRBD1 (5 bases). The CDR3 contains 16 residues. The V gene lost 6 bases and the J gene lost 2 bases, with 17 bases spanning the gap.

The sample holds a few counts of this clonotype. This chain links TRBV5-1 with TRBJ2-1; 10 bases line up with TRBD2. Germline assignment: CDR1 SGHRS and CDR2 YFSETQ. The CDR3 contains 14 residues. V lost 5 bases, J lost 10 bases, and 9 bases stayed unmatched. Here the CDR3 reads CASSETSGSQEQFF. CDR3 bases: TGCGCCAGCAGTGAGACTAGCGGGTCCCAGGAGCAGTTCTTC.

This clonotype came up many times. The chain carries TRBV20-1 and TRBJ2-3, with TRBD2 matching 7 bases. The germline gives CDR1 DFQATT, CDR2 SNEGSKA (reference sequence). The V and J ends lost 6 bases and 1 base, in that order; junction bases with no gene match: 7. The CDR3 is made up of 14 amino acids. In DNA, the CDR3 is TGCAGTGCGACCCAGCGGGGCGGCACAGATACGCAGTATTTT. It specifies CSATQRGGTDTQYF.

The table lists this clonotype with many counts. The rearrangement links TRBV28 to TRBJ1-4; 7 positions agree with TRBD1. Germline CDR1 MDHEN, CDR2 SYDVKM. The CDR3 consists of 16 residues. J lost 0 bases, V lost 2 bases, and 3 bases had no gene match. Written as DNA, the CDR3 is TGTGCCAGCAGTTTAACAGGGGCCGCAACTAATGAAAAACTGTTTTTT. Its translation is CASSLTGAATNEKLFF. The whole variable domain, remainder taken from reference TRBV28 and TRBJ1-4, is DVKVTQSSRYLVKRTGEKVFLECVQDMDHENMFWYRQDPGLGLRLIYFSYDVKMKEKGDIPEGYSVSREKKERFSLILESASTNQTSMYLCASSLTGAATNEKLFFGSGTQLSVL.

At least ten counts were recorded for this clonotype. The chain has TRBV27 and TRBJ2-7; perhaps D is TRBD1 or TRBD2 (5 bases each). Trimming took 6 bases from V and 4 from J, leaving 13 bases between them. Germline CDR1 is MNHEY and CDR2 is SMNVEV (reference sequence). The CDR3 contains 13 residues. This chain's CDR3 is CASSGTRWYEQYF. CDR3 coding DNA: TGTGCCAGCAGCGGGACCCGGTGGTACGAGCAGTACTTC.

This rearrangement joins TRBV11-2 to TRBJ1-2, with 8 bases lining up with TRBD1. CDR3 size: 16 residues. The germline gives CDR1 SGHAT, CDR2 FQNNGV. J lost 5 bases, V lost 2 bases, and 10 bases had no gene match. CDR3 protein: CASSLFGRGRGYGYTF. In DNA form, the CDR3 reads TGTGCCAGCAGCTTATTCGGCAGGGGGCGCGGTTATGGCTACACCTTC.

CDR3 sequence reads: CASSDPGGRLENTEAFF. The DNA of the CDR3 is TGTGCCAGCAGCGACCCTGGGGGAAGGTTGGAGAACACTGAAGCTTTCTTT. This sequence joins TRBV9 and TRBJ1-1; D is perhaps TRBD1 (5 bases). The V gene's germline CDR1 is SGDLS and CDR2 YYNGEE. The CDR3 runs to 17 residues. V was clipped by 3 bases and J by 1 base, with 19 bases between them.